The sequence of this TCR beta chain was determined in a study of cytomegalovirus exposure and HLA in healthy donors (dated by TCRdb to between 2016 and 2019). Broadly, across the study: An earlier analysis of several hundred of the donors reported about 280 Gb of sequence data and around 120 million unique TCR beta sequences obtained from about 170 million T cells. Approximately 310 gigabases of sequencing data and 78 million or so unique TCR sequences were included in an early release covering roughly 600 HLA-typed donors. Of the roughly 400 genotyped donors, less than 90% were placed in the genetic ancestry cluster associated with self-reported Caucasian donors. The aim of the study was to test whether cataloging public T cell receptors could identify signatures of past pathogen exposure. The study profiled the T cell repertoires of fewer than 850 subjects by immunosequencing and related them to cytomegalovirus serostatus. Besides the first cohort of some 670 subjects, a separate validation cohort made up of 90 to 150 different subjects was used. To predict cytomegalovirus infection status, the study combined high-throughput TCR immunosequencing, statistical association of individual TCRs with disease status, and machine learning. A later analysis re-examined previously published TCR beta repertoires from 500 to 700 donors and added high-resolution HLA genotyping to investigate patterns of TCR occurrence. The later analysis used no new phenotypic data to find candidate immune exposures, relying instead on TCR beta sequences and their occurrence across donors. In an earlier analysis of 550 to 700 of the donors, high-throughput TCR beta sequencing was used to judge whether each TCR beta V gene segment behaved as functional or pseudogenic. Donor age, sex, ethnicity and CMV serostatus were compiled alongside the repertoire data. In a later genetic analysis, genome-wide SNP genotypes for about three fifths of the roughly 670 donors were used, and that subset was treated as a discovery cohort. All discovery cohort repertoires had been generated using a single sequencing platform. Class I and class II HLA loci were covered by the typing at four-digit resolution. Typing coverage differed by locus: A, B, C, DRB1 and DQB1 were typed in about 629-640 donors, DQA1 in approximately 520, DPA1 in roughly 590, and DPB1 in approximately 450. Roughly 5 DR-DQ haplotypes were handled as single units for association and clustering, since linkage in the cohort was strong. On average, around 240,000 unique TCR beta nucleotide sequences were sequenced per donor among 398 genotyped donors of the cohort, with roughly 20% of those sequences being non-productive.

Worth noting for this clone: The target of this receptor is not known.

The cohort comprised some 680 healthy bone marrow donors. All cohort members were sampled while nominally healthy, although unrecorded immune exposures were likely present. The donor tested CMV seronegative and was one of the 352 seronegative cohort members. A peripheral blood sample was provided by each donor, and peripheral blood mononuclear cells were used for TCR beta sequencing. The Qiagen DNeasy Blood Extraction Kit was used to extract genomic DNA from the blood cell samples. Overall results and qualifications from the work: A group of highly shared sequence variants was considered likely to be a technical artifact of the sequencing pipeline. Sequencing depth was assumed to be roughly uniform across donors in the presence/absence analyses, though that assumption may not hold. In a later analysis, some 18,000 TCR beta sequences were associated with specific HLA alleles at a false discovery rate of 0.05. When HLA alleles, especially DR and DQ, strongly co-occurred, TCR associations were difficult to assign to individual alleles. The study gave a list of some 150 TCR beta chains associated with cytomegalovirus. V-gene and J-gene trimming of TCR beta chains was associated with a missense DCLRE1C variant in a later genetic analysis, and the association was replicated in an independent cohort. CMV serostatus was the only immune exposure information available for the cohort. The authors suggested that the approach could potentially be generalized to other disease states and immunological phenotypes. Because counts were too low, 15 to 20 rarely observed V segments, including chromosome 9 orphons, were excluded from the earlier analysis of 587 of the donors. Correlated functional status among segregating V segments might be attributable to linkage disequilibrium, but an unknown experimental factor could not be ruled out. This cohort had only TCR beta chains sequenced, and the lack of alpha or paired-chain data limited which features could be detected. A further reported finding was that TCR beta sequences accurately predicted the HLA-A and HLA-B alleles for most subjects in the first cohort. Across donors, most TCR sequences were observed very rarely, whereas some public TCRs were present in many individuals. Because some donors lacked HLA typing at each locus, the association tests relied only on the typed subset. In a later analysis, TCR association rates were found to vary across HLA loci, with the most associated TCRs seen for DRB1 alleles and the fewest for HLA-C alleles. Most CMV-associated TCR beta chains appeared to be HLA-restricted in a later analysis, and the HLA associations seemed to be driven largely by CMV exposure. Cytomegalovirus status was reported to be diagnosed by the classifier with high specificity and sensitivity in both the original and validation cohorts. A later analysis found that HLA-associated TCR beta chains were more clonally expanded and had lower generation probabilities than equally common non-associated chains. A later analysis reported that several top co-occurrence clusters appeared linked to parvovirus B19, influenza, CMV and Epstein-Barr virus. In a later genetic analysis, fewer N-insertions in productive TCRs were reported among donors in an Asian-associated ancestry cluster than the roughly 710-donor mean. In an earlier analysis of some 540 of the donors, most TCR beta V segments appeared in productive rearrangements about 87% or about 30% of the time, broadly matching IMGT annotations. A few of the identified cytomegalovirus-associated TCR beta chains were confirmed in vitro to be specific for cytomegalovirus antigens. Because the 87-base-pair reads could not distinguish some IMGT-functional V segments, including TRBV6-2 and TRBV6-3, those segments were excluded.

Receptors were amplified or captured by the immunoSEQ multiplex PCR assay. The multiplex PCR relied on a mix of 60 forward primers for TCR Vbeta segments and 13 reverse primers for TCR Jbeta segments. A multiplex PCR assay on genomic DNA amplified the CDR3 region of rearranged TCR beta genes. On the Illumina HiSeq System, the amplified TCR beta libraries were sequenced as 87-base-pair reads. The study's processing was this. In a later analysis, roughly 80 million unique TCR beta chains were counted across the roughly 610 repertoires, and roughly 9.9 million of these chains were shared by at least two donors. Raw reads were error-corrected and collapsed into unique sequences with a nearest-neighbor algorithm that merged closely related sequences to remove PCR and sequencing errors. Alignment of CDR3 sequences to IMGT reference sequences was used to assign V, D and J gene segments. For a sequence to be retained, a match of at least six nucleotides was required to both a V gene segment and a J gene segment. A rearrangement was called productive if the CDR3 had no stop codons and remained in frame with V and J, and every other rearrangement was called non-productive. CDR3 was defined by IMGT convention, running from the second conserved V-encoded cysteine to the conserved J-encoded phenylalanine. Sequences without an unambiguous match to a single V gene segment were excluded from the earlier analysis of several hundred of the donors. An earlier analysis of fewer than 750 of the donors called V segments functional above 56.7% productive rearrangements and segregating when the between-donor standard deviation exceeded 5%. A statistical classification framework was built for diagnosing cytomegalovirus status from the catalog of TCR beta chain sequences. In a later analysis, TCR nucleotide sequences were compared against IMGT/GENE-DB human TR gene sequences so that V and J genes could be assigned. In a later analysis, CDR3 sequences and most-parsimonious VDJ recombination scenarios were assigned using the TCRdist pipeline. In a later analysis, every TCR beta chain was defined by the combination of its CDR3 amino acid sequence and its V-gene family, and reads without a unique V-gene family were dropped. As a way to deal with suspected cross-contamination and a sequencing artifact, a later analysis dropped 500 to 700 nucleotide sequences that were highly shared and had low generation probability. In a later analysis, a clonal expansion index was calculated for each public chain from normalized within-repertoire ranks of inferred template counts. A later analysis computed generation probabilities with a VDJ recombination model fitted to out-of-frame rearrangements, and checked the results against IGoR. In a later analysis, hypergeometric tests were used to score TCR-TCR, TCR-HLA and TCR-CMV co-occurrence, with a repertoire-size bias correction applied to TCR pairs. In a later analysis, false discovery rates were estimated by permuting HLA or CMV assignments 20 times. A later analysis grouped co-occurring TCRs with DBSCAN, adding TCRdist sequence similarity when clustering within HLA-allele-positive subsets. For co-occurrence clustering, repertoires with fewer than 30,000 or more than 120,000 public chains were excluded, along with four or five repertoires with anomalous nucleotide sharing. TCRdb took over this immuneACCESS table, retaining in-frame rearrangements with V and J assigned. Such tables are incomplete; in checked studies, under half of the missing clones stem from an unresolved V gene, and the remainder is unexplained. V and J calls plus clone size are reproduced from that table; the DNA served to infer D and trimming. The sample table gives 74,000 or so clones. 1.3% to 1.5% of the sample is taken by the ten largest.

CDR1 and CDR2 were assigned from the germline V gene as SGHTA and FQGNSA. From the cysteine through the phenylalanine, the CDR3 covers 15 amino acids. The kept DNA is CDR3 alone, 45 bases in frame from the first base. The germline V end is reduced by 5 bases and the J end by 2 bases; junction bases left unmatched: 7. The chain joins TRBV7-2 to TRBJ2-3, and TRBD2 aligns with 7 junction nucleotides. The sequence derives from a woman aged 55-75 years in good health and CMV-seronegative. The specimen sequenced was PBMCs. The CDR3 protein: CASSPQGLTTDTQYF. The DNA sequence follows: TGTGCCAGCAGCCCCCAGGGACTAACCACAGATACGCAGTATTTT.